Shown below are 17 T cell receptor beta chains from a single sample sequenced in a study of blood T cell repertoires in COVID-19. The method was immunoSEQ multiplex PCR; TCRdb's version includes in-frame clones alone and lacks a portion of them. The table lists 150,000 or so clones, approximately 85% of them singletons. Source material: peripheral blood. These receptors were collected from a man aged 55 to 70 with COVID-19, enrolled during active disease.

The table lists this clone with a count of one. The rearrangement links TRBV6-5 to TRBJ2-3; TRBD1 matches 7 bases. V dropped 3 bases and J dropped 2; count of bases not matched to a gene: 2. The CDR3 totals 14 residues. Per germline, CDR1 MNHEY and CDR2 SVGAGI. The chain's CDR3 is CASSYGTVTDTQYF. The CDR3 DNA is TGTGCCAGCAGTTATGGGACAGTCACAGATACGCAGTATTTT.

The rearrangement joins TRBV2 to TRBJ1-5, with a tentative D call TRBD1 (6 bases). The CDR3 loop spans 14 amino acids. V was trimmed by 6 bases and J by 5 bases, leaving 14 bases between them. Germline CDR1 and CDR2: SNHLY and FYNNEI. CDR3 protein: CASRGDTWDQPQHF. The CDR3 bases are TGTGCCAGCAGAGGGGACACTTGGGATCAGCCCCAGCATTTT.

DNA for the CDR3: TGTGCCAGTAAACGCCCCGGAACAGGGGTCGGTACGCAGTATTTT. This encodes CASKRPGTGVGTQYF. The chain joins TRBV28 to TRBJ2-3; 7 bases align to TRBD1. CDR1 is MDHEN and CDR2 is SYDVKM in the germline V gene. The trim removed 9 bases at V and 8 bases at J, leaving 17 bases unmatched. CDR3 length: 15 residues.

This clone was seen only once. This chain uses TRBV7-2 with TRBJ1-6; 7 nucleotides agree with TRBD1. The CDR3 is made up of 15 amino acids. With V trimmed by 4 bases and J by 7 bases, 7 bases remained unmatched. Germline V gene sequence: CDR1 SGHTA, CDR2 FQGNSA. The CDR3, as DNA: TGTGCCAGCAGCTGGGGGACAGTAGAAAATTCACCCCTCCACTTT. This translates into CASSWGTVENSPLHF.

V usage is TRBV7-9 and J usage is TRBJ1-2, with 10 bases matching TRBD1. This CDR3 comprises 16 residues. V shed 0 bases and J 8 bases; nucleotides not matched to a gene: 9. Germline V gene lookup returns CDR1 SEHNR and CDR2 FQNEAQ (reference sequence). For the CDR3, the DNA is TGTGCCAGCAGCTTAGCGGGACAGGGGTCCGTCGGAGGCTACACCTTC. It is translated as CASSLAGQGSVGGYTF.

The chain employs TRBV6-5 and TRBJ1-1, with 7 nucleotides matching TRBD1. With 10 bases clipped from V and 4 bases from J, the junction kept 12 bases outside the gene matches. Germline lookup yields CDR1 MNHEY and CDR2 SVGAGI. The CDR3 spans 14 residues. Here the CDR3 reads CATKIGQVITEAFF. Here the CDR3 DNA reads TGTGCCACTAAAATAGGACAGGTGATCACTGAAGCTTTCTTT.

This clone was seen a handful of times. The CDR3 DNA sequence: TGTGCCACCTCGACAGGGGGCTATGGCTACACCTTC. It encodes CATSTGGYGYTF. The gene calls are TRBV12-3 or TRBV12-4 and TRBJ1-2; 9 positions agree with TRBD1. The J segment lost 4 bases and the V segment lost 10 bases, leaving 4 bases of the junction unmatched. This CDR3 spans 12 amino acids.

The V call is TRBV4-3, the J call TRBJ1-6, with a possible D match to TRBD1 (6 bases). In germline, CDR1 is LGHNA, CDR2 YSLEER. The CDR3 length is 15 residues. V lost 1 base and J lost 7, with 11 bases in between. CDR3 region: CASSQGSQGNSPLHF. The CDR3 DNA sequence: TGCGCCAGCAGCCAAGGATCTCAGGGGAATTCACCCCTCCACTTT.

The CDR3 bases are TGTGTGTGTGGGGCACTCCTCTACGAGCAGTACTTC. Translating gives CVCGALLYEQYF. J is TRBJ2-7 and V is TRBV2; D perhaps matches TRBD1 (5 bases). The CDR3 has 12 amino acids. Per germline, CDR1 SNHLY and CDR2 FYNNEI.

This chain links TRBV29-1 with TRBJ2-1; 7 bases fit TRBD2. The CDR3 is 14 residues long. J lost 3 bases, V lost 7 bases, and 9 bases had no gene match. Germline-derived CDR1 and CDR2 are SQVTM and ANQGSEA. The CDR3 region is CSAQRAGDYNEQFF. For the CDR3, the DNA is TGCAGCGCCCAAAGGGCGGGGGACTACAATGAGCAGTTCTTC.

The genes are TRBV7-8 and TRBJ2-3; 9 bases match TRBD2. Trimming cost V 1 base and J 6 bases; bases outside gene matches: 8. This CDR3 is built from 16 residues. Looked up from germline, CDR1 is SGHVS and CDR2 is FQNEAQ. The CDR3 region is CASSLVPSGMVDTQYF. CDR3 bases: TGTGCCAGCAGCTTAGTACCTAGCGGGATGGTTGATACGCAGTATTTT.

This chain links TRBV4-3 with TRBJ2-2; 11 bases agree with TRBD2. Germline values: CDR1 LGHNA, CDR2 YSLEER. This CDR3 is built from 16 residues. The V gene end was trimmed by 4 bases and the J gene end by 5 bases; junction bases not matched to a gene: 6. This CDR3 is CASSLNSGGGTGELFF. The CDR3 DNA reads TGCGCCAGCAGCCTTAATAGCGGGGGGGGAACCGGGGAGCTGTTTTTT.

The CDR3 DNA follows: TGTGCCACCTCCACCGGGACAGGGACCAACGAGCAGTACTTC. Protein: CATSTGTGTNEQYF. The chain carries TRBV18 and TRBJ2-7; 9 nucleotides align to TRBD1. Germline V gives CDR1 KGHSH, CDR2 LQKENI. The CDR3 is made up of 14 amino acids. Unmatched junction bases numbered 12, after V lost 10 bases and J lost 5 bases.

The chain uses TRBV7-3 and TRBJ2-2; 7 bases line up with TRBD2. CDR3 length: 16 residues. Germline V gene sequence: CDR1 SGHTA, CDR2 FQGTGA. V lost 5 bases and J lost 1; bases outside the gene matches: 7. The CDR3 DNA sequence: TGTGCCAGCAGCCCCTTTGGCGGGGGGAACACCGGGGAGCTGTTTTTT. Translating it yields CASSPFGGGNTGELFF.

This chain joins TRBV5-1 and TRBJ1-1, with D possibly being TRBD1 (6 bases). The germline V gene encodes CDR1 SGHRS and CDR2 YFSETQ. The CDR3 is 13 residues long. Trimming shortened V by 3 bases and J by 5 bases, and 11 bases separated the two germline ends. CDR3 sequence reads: CASSSAGETEAFF. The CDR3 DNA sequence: TGCGCCAGCAGCTCGGCAGGGGAGACTGAAGCTTTCTTT.

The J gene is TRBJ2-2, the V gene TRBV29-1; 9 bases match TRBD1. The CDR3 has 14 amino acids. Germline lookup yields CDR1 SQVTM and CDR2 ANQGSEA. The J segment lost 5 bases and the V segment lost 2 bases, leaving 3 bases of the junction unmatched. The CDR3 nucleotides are TGCAGCGTTGAAAACAGGGGGCGAACCGGGGAGCTGTTTTTT. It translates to CSVENRGRTGELFF.

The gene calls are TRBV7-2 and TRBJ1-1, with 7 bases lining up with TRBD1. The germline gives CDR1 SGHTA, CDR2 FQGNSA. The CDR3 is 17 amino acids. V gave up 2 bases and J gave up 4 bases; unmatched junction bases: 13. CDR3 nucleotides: TGTGCCAGCAGCTTAACACGATTTGGCGCAGGGGGCACTGAAGCTTTCTTT. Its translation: CASSLTRFGAGGTEAFF.